This T cell receptor (beta chain) was sequenced in a study of T cell responses to AZD1222 COVID-19 vaccine. The assay was immunoSEQ multiplex PCR, and TCRdb's table has in-frame clones only and misses some. The repertoire has roughly 120,000 clones, about 85% of them found once; the top ten carry about 2.5%. Sequences were derived from peripheral blood, sampled 28 days after the second AZD1222 dose. This clonotype was sampled from an adult who received the AZD1222 COVID-19 vaccine.

CDR3 loop: CASSQERGLTWSSSYNEQFF. CDR3 DNA sequence: TGTGCCAGCAGCCAAGAACGGGGGCTGACATGGTCCAGCTCCTACAATGAGCAGTTCTTC. The chain combines TRBV3-1 (or the pseudogene TRBV3-2) with TRBJ2-1, with D possibly called TRBD1 or TRBD2 (6 bases each). The CDR3 length is 20 residues. The V gene lost 0 bases and the J gene lost 0 bases, with 21 bases spanning the gap. Germline assignment: CDR1 LGHDT and CDR2 YNNKEL (reference sequence).